This TCR beta chain was profiled in a study of T cell responses to AZD1222 COVID-19 vaccine (dated by TCRdb to the early 2020s). Some background on the complete study: AZD1222 recipients whose second dose came at about 4 weeks and those whose second dose came at about 12 weeks were combined into one group, since spike-specific TCR depth and breadth did not differ between the two schedules. TCR sequencing covered roughly 230 trial participants: about 210 given two doses of AZD1222 and 26 given two doses of MenACWY control vaccine. Enrollment into the trials was organized by age into subgroups of 18-55, 56-69 and 70-plus years, and those subgroups contained approximately 150, 30 and 60 TCR-sequenced participants, respectively.

The CDR3 regions of human TCRbeta chains were analyzed by immunosequencing. In the source study's methods: Repertoire TCRs were checked for matches against a reference library of SARS-CoV-2-specific TCRs that had been generated using the MIRA antigen-specificity platform. Breadth meant the fraction of unique TCRs that were SARS-CoV-2-associated, whereas depth meant the fraction of total T cells that were SARS-CoV-2-associated. Using the MIRA data, each spike-specific TCR was mapped to the spike region that the TCR reacts to and placed in a CD4 or CD8 class. Log10-transformed breadth and depth values were compared by one-way ANOVA with Sidak's multiple comparisons tests. Held by TCRdb, this immuneACCESS table contains in-frame sequences only and omits some clones. Under half of the omission traces to an unresolved V gene where checked; the cause of the rest is unknown. V, J and clone size derive from that table, while D and trimming were established from the DNA sequence. In this sample the table shows 100,000 to 150,000 clones, around 87% of which occur a single time. The ten largest clones add up to approximately 1.4% of the sample.

Paper-wide results and their limitations: After two AZD1222 doses, spike-specific TCR breadth and depth were significantly higher than at day 0 and than in MenACWY recipients. Conclusions about previously exposed vaccinees are limited, since just 5 or 6 AZD1222 recipients were seropositive for SARS-CoV-2 at baseline. CD4 TCRs associated with the vaccine covered the entire spike protein, and the dominant responses were in regions 160-218 and 743-854. In the small 56-69-year group, the increase in depth fell short of significance, most likely because of low power. Reportedly, almost half of the unique spike-specific TCRs recognized epitopes lying outside the regions that are mutated in the B.1.351 and B.1.1.7 variants. No day 14 peak-response samples were available, so repertoires were characterized only after the peak T cell response. Participants were mostly white British, with more females than males. The authors suggested clonal diversity may have been underestimated.

The time point label corresponds to: baseline before first vaccination. The vaccinee samples were drawn from two UK trials, COV001 and COV002, one of which was a single-blind randomized controlled phase 2/3 trial testing AZD1222 (ChAdOx1 nCoV-19) in healthy adults. For TCRbeta chain sequencing, PBMC samples were collected from trial participants at day 0 and at day 28 after the second dose. Notes on this clone: Its antigen remains unidentified. No base-level quality is on record; no much larger clone is a single base apart.

CDR1 and CDR2 are read off the germline V gene as MNHEY and SVGEGT. Ends trimmed: V by 5 bases, J by 5 bases; bases unmatched to a gene: 4. The cysteine opens and the phenylalanine closes a CDR3 of 13 amino acids. Only CDR3 DNA is held: 39 bases, read in frame from base 1. The sequence was obtained from an adult in good health. The rearrangement joined TRBV6-2 or TRBV6-3 to TRBJ2-5; 8 central nucleotides agree with TRBD1. The specimen comprised peripheral blood, sampled on day 0 of AZD1222 vaccination. The nucleotides read TGTGCCAGCAGTACCCCAGGGGGCGAGACCCAGTACTTC. This encodes CASSTPGGETQYF.